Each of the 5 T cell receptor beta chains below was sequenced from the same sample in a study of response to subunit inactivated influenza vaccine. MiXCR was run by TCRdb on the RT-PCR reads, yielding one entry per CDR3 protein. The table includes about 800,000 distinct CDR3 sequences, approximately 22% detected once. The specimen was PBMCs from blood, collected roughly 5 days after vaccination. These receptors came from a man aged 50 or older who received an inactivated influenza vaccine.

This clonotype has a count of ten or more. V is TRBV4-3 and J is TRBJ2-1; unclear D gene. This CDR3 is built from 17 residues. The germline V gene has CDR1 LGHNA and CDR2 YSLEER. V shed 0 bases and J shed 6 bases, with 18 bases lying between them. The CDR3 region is CASSQDPSGRDPNEQFF. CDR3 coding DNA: TGCGCCAGCAGCCAAGATCCATCTGGTCGAGACCCCAATGAGCAGTTCTTC.

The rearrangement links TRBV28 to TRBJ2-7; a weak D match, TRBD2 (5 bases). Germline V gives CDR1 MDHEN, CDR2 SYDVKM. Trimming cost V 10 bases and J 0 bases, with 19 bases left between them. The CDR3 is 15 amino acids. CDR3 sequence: CATLPGDLGSYEQYF. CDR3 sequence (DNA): TGTGCCACCCTGCCCGGGGATTTGGGCTCCTACGAGCAGTACTTC.

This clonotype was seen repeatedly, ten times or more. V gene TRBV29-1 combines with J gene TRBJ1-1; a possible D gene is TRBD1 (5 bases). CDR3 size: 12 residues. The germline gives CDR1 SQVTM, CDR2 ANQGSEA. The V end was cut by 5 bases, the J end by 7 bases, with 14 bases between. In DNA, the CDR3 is TGCAGCGTTAAAGGCGGGGCCCATGAAGCTTTCTTT. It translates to CSVKGGAHEAFF.

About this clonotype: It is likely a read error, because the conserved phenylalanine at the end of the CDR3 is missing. Written as DNA, the CDR3 is TGTGCCAGCAGCACCCAGACAGTAGGAGAGACCCAGTACTCC. It translates to CASSTQTVGETQYS. V gene TRBV7-9 combines with J gene TRBJ2-5; TRBD1 might be the D (5 bases). The CDR3 covers 14 residues. Trimming took off 5 bases at V and 4 bases at J, with 14 bases between the two ends. From germline, CDR1 is SEHNR and CDR2 FQNEAQ (reference sequence).

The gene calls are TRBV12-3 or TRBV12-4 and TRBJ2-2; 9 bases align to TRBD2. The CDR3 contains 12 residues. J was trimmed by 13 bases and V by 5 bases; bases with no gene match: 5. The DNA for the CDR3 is TGTGCCAGCAGTCCCCAAGCGGGAGGGCTGTTTTTT. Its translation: CASSPQAGGLFF.